This T cell receptor beta chain was sequenced in a study of blood T cell repertoires in COVID-19. Study details: Acute and convalescent COVID-19 specimens originated in the United States, Italy and Spain.

As originally analysed: Quantification of nucleated cells was approximated via reference gene primer amplification. TCRdb keeps only in-frame clones here, not all; method: immunoSEQ multiplex PCR. For V, J and clone size, that table is used; D and trimming come from the DNA. Among hundreds of thousands of clones listed, around 80% were seen once. Trimming left V 0 bases short and J 2 bases short, with 10 bases between. The CDR3 spans 15 residues. Germline V gene data show CDR1 as SGHNT and CDR2 as YYREEE (reference sequence). The source of this sequence is a woman aged 40 to 50 with acute COVID-19. This rearrangement joins TRBV5-4 to TRBJ2-3; the D gene is possibly TRBD1 (6 bases). The sequenced sample consisted of PBMCs or T cells enriched from blood (not recorded which). The DNA for the CDR3 is TGTGCCAGCAGCTTGGGGCAGGGGATCACAGATACGCAGTATTTT. This encodes CASSLGQGITDTQYF.